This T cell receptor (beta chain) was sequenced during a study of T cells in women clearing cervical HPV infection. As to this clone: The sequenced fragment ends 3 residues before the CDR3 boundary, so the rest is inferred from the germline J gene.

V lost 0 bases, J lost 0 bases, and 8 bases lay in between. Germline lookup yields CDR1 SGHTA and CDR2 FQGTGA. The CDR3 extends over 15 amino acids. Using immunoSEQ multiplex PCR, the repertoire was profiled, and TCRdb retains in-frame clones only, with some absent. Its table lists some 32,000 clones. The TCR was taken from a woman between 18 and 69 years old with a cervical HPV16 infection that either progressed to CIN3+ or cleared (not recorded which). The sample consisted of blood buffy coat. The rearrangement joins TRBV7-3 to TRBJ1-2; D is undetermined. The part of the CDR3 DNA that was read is TGTGCCAGCAGCTTAACAGGTTCCGCTAACTATGGC. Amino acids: CASSLTGSANYG. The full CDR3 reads CASSLTGSANYGYTF.